This TCR beta chain was retrieved from a study of human T cells and chemical hapten exposure. The CDR3 sequence is 15 residues long. Per the germline V gene, CDR1 is LGHDT and CDR2 is YNNKEL (reference sequence). Unmatched junction bases numbered 2, after V lost 1 base and J lost 4 bases. This clonotype was counted between two and nine times. Time point reported: patch test 1, 2 weeks after DPC sensitization. The treatment: therapeutic diphenylcyclopropenone sensitization with weekly scalp DPC. Alopecia patients between 18 and 70 years old and suitable for DPC were used as donors. TCRdb recomputed calls from the RACE reads with MiXCR, one row per CDR3 protein. The sample lists approximately 400,000 distinct CDR3 sequences; roughly 5% were seen once.

Sequenced material: whole blood, taken in connection with sensitization to the hapten diphenylcyclopropenone (DPC). The sequence came from a woman between 50 and 59 years old with alopecia areata. Some clones in this sample may be carry-over from other donors' samples. This rearrangement joins TRBV3-1 to TRBJ2-3, with TRBD1 matching over 10 bases. The CDR3 loop reads CASSQGGTGADTQYF. The CDR3 DNA sequence: TGTGCCAGCAGCCAAGGAGGGACAGGGGCAGATACGCAGTATTTT.